This TCR beta chain was identified in a study of post-analysis software for immune sequencing data. Study background: Clinical courses comprised relapsing-remitting, secondary progressive and progressive-relapsing multiple sclerosis.

The TCR beta cDNA libraries carried unique molecular identifiers. A single record per CDR3 protein comes from TCRdb applying MiXCR to the PCR reads. The data contain more than 450,000 distinct CDR3 sequences, roughly two fifths of them singletons. In regard to this clonotype: Antigen unknown.

CDR3 size: 14 residues. The V gene's germline CDR1 is DFQATT and CDR2 SNEGSKA (reference sequence). V lost 5 bases to trimming and J lost 8 bases; unmatched junction nucleotides: 10. Findings of the study overall: Comparison with controls showed significantly lower normalized Chao1 diversity in multiple sclerosis patients. Compared with controls, patients had more of roughly 5 TRBV segments, including TRBV5-6, TRBV5-1 and TRBV20-1.

The sample comprised blood. This TCR came from a girl aged 5-17 years with multiple sclerosis. V gene TRBV20-1 combines with J gene TRBJ2-1, with 9 nucleotides matching TRBD2. CDR3 loop: CSAGLRGGLDEQFF. CDR3 DNA: TGCAGTGCTGGTTTGCGGGGGGGCCTGGATGAGCAGTTCTTC.